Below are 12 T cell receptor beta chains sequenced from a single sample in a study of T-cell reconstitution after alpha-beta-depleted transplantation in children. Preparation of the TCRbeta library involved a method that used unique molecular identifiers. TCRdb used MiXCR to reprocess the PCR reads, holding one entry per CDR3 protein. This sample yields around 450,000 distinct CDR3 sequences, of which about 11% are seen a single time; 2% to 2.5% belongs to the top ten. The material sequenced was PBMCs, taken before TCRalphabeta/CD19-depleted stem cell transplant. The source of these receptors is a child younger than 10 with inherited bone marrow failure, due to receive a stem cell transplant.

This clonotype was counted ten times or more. The CDR3 nucleotides are TGTGCCACCAGCAGAGACCGCAGGGGGCGCGGAGATACGCAGTATTTT. Residues: CATSRDRRGRGDTQYF. The rearrangement uses TRBV15 and TRBJ2-3, with TRBD1 identical over 8 bases. The V segment lost 0 bases and the J segment 5 bases; nucleotides outside the gene matches: 7. This CDR3 region has 16 residues. The germline V gene has CDR1 LNHNV and CDR2 YYDKDF (reference sequence). Full variable domain (rest looked up from reference TRBV15 and TRBJ2-3): DAMVIQNPRYQVTQFGKPVTLSCSQTLNHNVMYWYQQKSSQAPKLLFHYYDKDFNNEADTPDNFQSRRPNTSFCFLDIRSPGLGDTAMYLCATSRDRRGRGDTQYFGPGTRLTVL.

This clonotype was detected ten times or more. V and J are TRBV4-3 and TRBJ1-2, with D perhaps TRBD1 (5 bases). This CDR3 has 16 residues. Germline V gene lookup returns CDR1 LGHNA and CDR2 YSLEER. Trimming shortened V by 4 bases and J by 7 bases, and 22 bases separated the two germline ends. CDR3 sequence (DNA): TGCGCCAGCAGCCTAGGACGGGATATAGGGGAAGGTGGCTACACCTTC. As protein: CASSLGRDIGEGGYTF.

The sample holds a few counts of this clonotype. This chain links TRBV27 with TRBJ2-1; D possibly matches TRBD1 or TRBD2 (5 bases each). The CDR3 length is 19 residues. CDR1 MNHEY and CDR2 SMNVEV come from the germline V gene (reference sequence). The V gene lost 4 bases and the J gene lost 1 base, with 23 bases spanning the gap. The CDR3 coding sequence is TGTGCCAGCAGTTGGGGACCTGTAAGCGGAGCCCCGTCCTACAATGAGCAGTTCTTC. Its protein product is CASSWGPVSGAPSYNEQFF.

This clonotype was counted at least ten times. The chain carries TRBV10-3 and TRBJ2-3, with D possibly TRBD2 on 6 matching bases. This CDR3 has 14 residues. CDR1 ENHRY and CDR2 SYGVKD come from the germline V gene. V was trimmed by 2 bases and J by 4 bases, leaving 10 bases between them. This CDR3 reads CAISEAGRADTQYF. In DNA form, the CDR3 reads TGTGCCATCAGTGAGGCGGGGCGTGCAGATACGCAGTATTTT.

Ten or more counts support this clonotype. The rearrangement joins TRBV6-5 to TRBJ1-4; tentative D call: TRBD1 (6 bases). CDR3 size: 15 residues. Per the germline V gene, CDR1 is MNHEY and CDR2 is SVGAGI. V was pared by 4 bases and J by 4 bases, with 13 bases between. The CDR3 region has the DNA TGTGCCAGCAGTTCCGGGGGGGCCTTTAATGAAAAACTGTTTTTT. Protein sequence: CASSSGGAFNEKLFF.

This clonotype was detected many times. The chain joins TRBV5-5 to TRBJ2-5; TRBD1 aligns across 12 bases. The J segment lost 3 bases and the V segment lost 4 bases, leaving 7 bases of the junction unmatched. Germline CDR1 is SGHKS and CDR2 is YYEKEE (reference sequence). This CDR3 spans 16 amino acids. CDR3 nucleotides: TGTGCCAGCAGCGGGGGACAGGGGGCGCCGGAAGAGACCCAGTACTTC. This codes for CASSGGQGAPEETQYF.

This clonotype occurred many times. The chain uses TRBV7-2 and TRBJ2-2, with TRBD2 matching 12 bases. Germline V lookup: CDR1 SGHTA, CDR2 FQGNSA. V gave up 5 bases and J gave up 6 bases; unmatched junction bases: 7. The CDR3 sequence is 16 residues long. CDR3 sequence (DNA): TGTGCCAGCAGCCAACGACTAGCGGGAGCTTCCGGGGAGCTGTTTTTT. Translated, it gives CASSQRLAGASGELFF.

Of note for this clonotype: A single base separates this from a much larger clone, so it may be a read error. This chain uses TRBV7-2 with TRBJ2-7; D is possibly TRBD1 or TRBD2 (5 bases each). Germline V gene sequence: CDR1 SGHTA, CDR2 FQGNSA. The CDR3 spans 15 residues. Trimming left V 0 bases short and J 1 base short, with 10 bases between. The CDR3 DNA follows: TGTGCCAGCAGCTTAGCCGGGGCAGTGTCCTACGAGCAGTACTTC. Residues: CASSLAGAVSYEQYF.

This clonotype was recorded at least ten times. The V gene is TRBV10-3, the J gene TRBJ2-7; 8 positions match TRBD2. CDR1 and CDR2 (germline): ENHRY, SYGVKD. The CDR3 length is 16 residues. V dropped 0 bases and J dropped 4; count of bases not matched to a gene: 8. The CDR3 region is CAISESRTSGMYEQYF. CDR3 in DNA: TGTGCCATCAGTGAGTCGCGCACTAGCGGAATGTACGAGCAGTACTTC.

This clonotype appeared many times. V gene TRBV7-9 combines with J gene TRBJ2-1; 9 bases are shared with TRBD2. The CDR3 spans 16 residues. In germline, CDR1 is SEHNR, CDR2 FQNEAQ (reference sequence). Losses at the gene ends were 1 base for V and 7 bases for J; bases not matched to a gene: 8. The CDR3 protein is CASSLVASGILNEQFF. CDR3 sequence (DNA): TGTGCCAGCAGCTTAGTCGCTAGCGGGATCCTAAATGAGCAGTTCTTC.

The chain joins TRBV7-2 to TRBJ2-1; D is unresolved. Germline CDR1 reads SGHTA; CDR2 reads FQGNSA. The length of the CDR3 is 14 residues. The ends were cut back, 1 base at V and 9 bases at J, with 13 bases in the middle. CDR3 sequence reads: CASSLVPATSEQFF. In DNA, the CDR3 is TGTGCCAGCAGCTTAGTGCCAGCTACAAGTGAGCAGTTCTTC.

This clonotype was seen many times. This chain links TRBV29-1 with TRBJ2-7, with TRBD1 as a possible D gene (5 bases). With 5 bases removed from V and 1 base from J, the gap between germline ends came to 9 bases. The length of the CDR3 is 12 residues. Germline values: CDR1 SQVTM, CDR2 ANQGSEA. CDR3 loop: CSVKGFSYEQYF. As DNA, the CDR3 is TGCAGCGTTAAGGGGTTTTCCTACGAGCAGTACTTC.